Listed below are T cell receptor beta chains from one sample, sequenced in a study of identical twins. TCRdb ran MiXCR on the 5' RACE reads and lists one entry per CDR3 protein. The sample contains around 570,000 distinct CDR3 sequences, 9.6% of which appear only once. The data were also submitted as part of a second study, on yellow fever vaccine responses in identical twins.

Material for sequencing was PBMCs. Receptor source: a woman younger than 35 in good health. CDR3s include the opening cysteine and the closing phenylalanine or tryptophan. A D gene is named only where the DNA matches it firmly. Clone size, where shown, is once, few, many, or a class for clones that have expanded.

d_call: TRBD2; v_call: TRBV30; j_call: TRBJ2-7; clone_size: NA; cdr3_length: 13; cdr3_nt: TGTGCCTGGACCGGGGGAGGGCCGTACGAGCAGTACTTC; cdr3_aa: CAWTGGGPYEQYF
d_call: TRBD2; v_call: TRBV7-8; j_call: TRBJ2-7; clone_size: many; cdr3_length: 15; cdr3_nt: TGTGCCAGCAGCCGAACTAGCGGGGGGTACTACGAGCAGTACTTC; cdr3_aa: CASSRTSGGYYEQYF
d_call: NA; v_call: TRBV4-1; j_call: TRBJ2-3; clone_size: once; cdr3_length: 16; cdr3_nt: TGCGCCAGCAGCCCGCTCGGGCGGGTAAGCACAGATACGCAGTATTTT; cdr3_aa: CASSPLGRVSTDTQYF
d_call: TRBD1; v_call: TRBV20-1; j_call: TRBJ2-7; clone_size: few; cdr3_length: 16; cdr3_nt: TGCAGTGCTAGATTAAGCGGGACAGGGGGCTCCAAGACGGAGTACTTC; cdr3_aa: CSARLSGTGGSKTEYF
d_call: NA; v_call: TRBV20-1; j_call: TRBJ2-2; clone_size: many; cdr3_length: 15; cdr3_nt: TGCAGTGCTAGGATTCCGGGACTCCCCACCGGGGAGCTGTTTTTT; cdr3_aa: CSARIPGLPTGELFF
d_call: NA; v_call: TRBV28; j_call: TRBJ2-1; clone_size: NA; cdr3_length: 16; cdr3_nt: TGTGCCAGCAGACCTTTGGGGCAGAGCTCCTACAATGAGCAGTTCTTC; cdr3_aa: CASRPLGQSSYNEQFF
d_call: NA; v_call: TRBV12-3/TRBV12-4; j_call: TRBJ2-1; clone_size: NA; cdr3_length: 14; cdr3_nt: TGTGCCAGCAGTTTATCCGTTGTTTCCCCTGAGCAGTTCTTC; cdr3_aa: CASSLSVVSPEQFF
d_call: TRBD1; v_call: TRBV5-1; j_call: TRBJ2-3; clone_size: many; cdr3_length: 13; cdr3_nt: TGCGCCAGCTCGCAGGGGGCCGCAGATACGCAGTATTTT; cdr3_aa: CASSQGAADTQYF
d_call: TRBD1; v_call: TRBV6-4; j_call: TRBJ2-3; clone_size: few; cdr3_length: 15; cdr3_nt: TGTGCCAGCAGTGACTCAGGGCAGGGGGCAGATACGCAGTATTTT; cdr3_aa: CASSDSGQGADTQYF
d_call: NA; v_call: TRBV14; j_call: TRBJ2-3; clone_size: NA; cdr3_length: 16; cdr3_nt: TGTGCCAGCAGCCAAGGGTTGACAGGCCGCACAGATACGCAGTATTTT; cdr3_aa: CASSQGLTGRTDTQYF
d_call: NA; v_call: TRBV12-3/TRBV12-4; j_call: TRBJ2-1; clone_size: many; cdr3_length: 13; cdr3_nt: TGTGCCAGCAGAGTCGGGACTCATAATGAGCAGTTCTTC; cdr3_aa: CASRVGTHNEQFF
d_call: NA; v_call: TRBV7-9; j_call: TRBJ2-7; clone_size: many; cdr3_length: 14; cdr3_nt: TGTGCCAGCAGCTTAGGTTGGACAACCTACGAGCAGTACTTC; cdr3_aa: CASSLGWTTYEQYF
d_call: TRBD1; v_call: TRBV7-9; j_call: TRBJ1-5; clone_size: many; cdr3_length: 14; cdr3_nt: TGTGCCAGCAGCTCAGAGGGGACAGGGCCACCCCAGCATTTT; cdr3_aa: CASSSEGTGPPQHF
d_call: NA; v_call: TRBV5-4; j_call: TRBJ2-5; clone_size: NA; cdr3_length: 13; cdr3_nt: TGTGCCAGCAGCTCAGAAAACCAAGAGACCCAGTACTTC; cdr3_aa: CASSSENQETQYF
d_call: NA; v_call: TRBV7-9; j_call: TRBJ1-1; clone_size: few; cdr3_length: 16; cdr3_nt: TGTGCCAGCAGCTCAGGGGTCCGGGGTGGGAACACTGAAGCTTTCTTT; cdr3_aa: CASSSGVRGGNTEAFF
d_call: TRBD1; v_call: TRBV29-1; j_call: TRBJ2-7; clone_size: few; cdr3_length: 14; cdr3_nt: TGCAGCGTTGAACTGCCGACAGGGGGTCGGGAGCAGTACTTC; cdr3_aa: CSVELPTGGREQYF
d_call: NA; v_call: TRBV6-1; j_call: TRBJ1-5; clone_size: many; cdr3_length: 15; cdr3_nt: TGTGCCAGCAGTGAAGCGAGAGATCGTCGCAGCCAACAGCATTTT; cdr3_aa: CASSEARDRRSQQHF
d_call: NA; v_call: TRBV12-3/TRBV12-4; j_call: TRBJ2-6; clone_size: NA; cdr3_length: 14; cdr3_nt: TGTGCCAGCAGTTTATTTTCTGGGGCCAACGTCCTGACTTTC; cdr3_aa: CASSLFSGANVLTF
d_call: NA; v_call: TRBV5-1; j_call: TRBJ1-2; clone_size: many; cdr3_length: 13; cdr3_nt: TGCGCCAGCAGCTTGGAGAGAAACTATGGCTACACCTTC; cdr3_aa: CASSLERNYGYTF
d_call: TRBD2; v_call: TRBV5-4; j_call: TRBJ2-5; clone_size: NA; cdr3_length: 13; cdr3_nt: TGTGCCAGCCTTATAGCGGGGGAAGAGACCCAGTACTTC; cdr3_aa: CASLIAGEETQYF
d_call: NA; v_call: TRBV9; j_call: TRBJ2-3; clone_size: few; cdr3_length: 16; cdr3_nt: TGTGCCAGCAGCACTCCTAAGGTTGCTAGCGCTAATACGCAGTATTTT; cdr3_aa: CASSTPKVASANTQYF
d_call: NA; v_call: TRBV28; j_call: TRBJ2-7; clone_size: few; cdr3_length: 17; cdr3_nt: TGTGCCAGCAGGAGGGACGGAAGGGACTCCAGCTCCTACGAGCAGTACTTC; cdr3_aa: CASRRDGRDSSSYEQYF
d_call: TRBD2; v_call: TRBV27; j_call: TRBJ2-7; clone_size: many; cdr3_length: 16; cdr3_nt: TGTGCCAGCAGTTTGTTGGCGACTAGCGGGAGTAAAGAGCAGTACTTC; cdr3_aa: CASSLLATSGSKEQYF
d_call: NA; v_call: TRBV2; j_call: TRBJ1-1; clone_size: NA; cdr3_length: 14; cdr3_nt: TGTGCCAGTAAAACAGGGCCGACGAACACTGAAGCTTTCTTT; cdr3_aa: CASKTGPTNTEAFF
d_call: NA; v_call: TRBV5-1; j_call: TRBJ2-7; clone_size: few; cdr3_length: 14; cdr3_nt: TGCGCCAGTCAACCGAGCCAGGCAGCCTACGAGCAGTACTTC; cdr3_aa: CASQPSQAAYEQYF
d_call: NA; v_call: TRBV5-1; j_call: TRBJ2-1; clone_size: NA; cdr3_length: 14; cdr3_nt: TGCGCCAGCAGCTCAATTGTTGGTTACAATGAGCAGTTCTTC; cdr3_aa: CASSSIVGYNEQFF
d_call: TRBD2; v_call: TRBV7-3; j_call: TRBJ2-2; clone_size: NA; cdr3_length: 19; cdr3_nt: TGTGCCAGCAGCTTAACGCCCGCAGCGGGGGGTGGTAACACCGGGGAGCTGTTTTTT; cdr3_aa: CASSLTPAAGGGNTGELFF
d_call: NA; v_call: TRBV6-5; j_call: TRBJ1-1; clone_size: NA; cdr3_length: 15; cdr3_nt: TGTGCCAGCAGTTACGACAATAGACAGAACACTGAAGCTTTCTTT; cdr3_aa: CASSYDNRQNTEAFF
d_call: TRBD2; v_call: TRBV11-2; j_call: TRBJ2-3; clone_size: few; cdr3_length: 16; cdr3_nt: TGTGCCAGCAGCTTATCGGCGGGAGGGGGGACAGATACGCAGTATTTT; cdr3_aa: CASSLSAGGGTDTQYF
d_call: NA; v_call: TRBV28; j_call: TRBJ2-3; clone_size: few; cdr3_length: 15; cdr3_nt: TGTGCCAGCCGCACAGGGGAGGGGGGCACAGATACGCAGTATTTT; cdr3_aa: CASRTGEGGTDTQYF
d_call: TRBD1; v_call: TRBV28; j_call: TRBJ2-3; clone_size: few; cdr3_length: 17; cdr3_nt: TGTGCCAGCAGTTTATCGTCGGCGTACAGGGGAACAGATACGCAGTATTTT; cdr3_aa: CASSLSSAYRGTDTQYF
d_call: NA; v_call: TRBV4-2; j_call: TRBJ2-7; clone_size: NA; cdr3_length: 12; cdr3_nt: TGTGCCAGCAGCCAACCCACTAGCGAGCAGTACTTC; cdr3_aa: CASSQPTSEQYF